This TCR beta chain was sequenced for a study of T cells in Graves' hyperthyroidism and ophthalmopathy. It was RNA transcripts that yielded the amplified TCR beta CDR3 regions. First-round RT-PCR of the TCR CDR3 relied on the HTBI primer set. TCRdb analysed the multiplex PCR reads with MiXCR anew, one entry per CDR3 protein. The sample lists some 50,000 distinct CDR3 sequences; less than 65% were seen once. The length of the CDR3 is 14 residues. V shed 6 bases and J shed 3 bases, with 14 bases lying between them. The germline gives CDR1 SEHNR, CDR2 FQNEAQ (reference sequence). Those patients with uncontrolled infection, other autoimmune disease, pregnancy or lactation were excluded.

Sequencing input: peripheral blood or thyroid tissue (not recorded which). The chain employs TRBV7-9 and TRBJ1-1; D call uncertain. The TCR originated in a man younger than 35 with Graves' hyperthyroidism. The CDR3 is CASSSGSADTEAFF. The CDR3 DNA is TGTGCCAGCAGTAGCGGGAGTGCCGACACTGAAGCTTTCTTT.